This T cell receptor beta chain was recorded in a study of T cell clonotyping in hematopoietic cell transplantation (dated by TCRdb to the early 2020s). About the full investigation: Pretransplant samples from recipients were collected after cytoreduction. In the study, 135 blood samples were gathered from roughly 40 consecutive transplant recipients and their related donors. Recruitment of patients ran from 2015 to early 2017, and follow-up continued until late 2020 or until death. Broader findings and caveats from the paper: Broader posttransplant TCR repertoire diversity was predicted by donor and pretransplant recipient Inverse Simpson Index values. The sample size was limited, and CD4 and CD8 repertoire contributions could not be separated because cells were not sorted. Just a small fraction of recipient repertoires overlapped with donor repertoires, and more than 97% appeared de novo at the given depth. After transplant, TCR diversity in recipients dropped, and pathologically expanded clonotypes increased progressively from day 30 to day 180.

A word on this clone: This clone's antigen is unknown. No clone much larger than this one lies a single base away; base qualities are absent.

The intended sense of this specimen's time point label: recipient sample about 28 days before transplant, after cytoreduction. Blood samples were obtained from recipients approximately 28 days before transplant and at days 30, 100 and 180 after transplant. Using Nuclei Lysis Solution, genomic DNA was extracted from unfractionated peripheral blood mononuclear cells that were either fresh or cryopreserved. The CDR3 runs 17 amino acids, cysteine and phenylalanine included. The read is trimmed to its CDR3 DNA, 51 bases read in frame from base 1. A distance of 22 bases separates the germline ends of V and J, which lose 1 base and 4 bases respectively. Per the germline V gene (reference sequence), GTSNPN is the CDR1 and SVGIG is the CDR2. With the immunoSEQ assay, which is a bias-controlled multiplex PCR relying on V- and J-specific primers, TCR beta CDR3 regions were amplified from genomic DNA. A proprietary barcode and Illumina adapter sequences were added to the CDR3 amplicons in a second PCR step. An Illumina MiSeq instrument was used to sequence the CDR3 libraries. The paper's data handling went like this. Export and quality control were performed with immunoSEQ Analyzer 3.0, and downstream analyses were performed with R Bioconductor and Immunarch. Only productive rearrangements in the normalized downsampled data set went into calculating the repertoire metrics. In the normalized cohort, clonotypes with more than 5 templates were defined as pathologically expanded. Repertoire diversity was measured with the Inverse Simpson Index. To capture all clonotypes, the CMV-specificity analyses were run on the non-normalized data set. TCRdb obtained this table from immuneACCESS and retained in-frame rearrangements with V and J assigned. These tables miss some clones; where compared with another copy, unresolved V genes account for less than half of the shortfall, and the remainder is unexplained. That table is the source of V, J and clone size, and D and trimming were worked out from the DNA. This sample comprises tens of thousands of clones, roughly 94% of them detected only once. 1.5% to 2% of the sample comes from the top ten.

The sequence joins TRBV30 to TRBJ1-1, with TRBD1 tentatively as D gene (5 bases match). The source material was peripheral blood mononuclear cells, sampled before stem cell transplant. This sequence originates from a man between 35 and 55 years old with chronic myeloid leukemia. Some clones in this sample may be carry-over from other donors' samples. At the DNA level, the sequence is TGTGCCTGGAGTGATGGGAGTACCACCGAGGGGAGCACTGAAGCTTTCTTT. Protein translation: CAWSDGSTTEGSTEAFF.